These T cell receptor beta chains were read from a single sample in a study of breast tumors, draining lymph nodes, adjacent tissues. Using its own MiXCR run on the multiplex PCR reads, TCRdb lists one record per CDR3 protein. The profile shows more than 20,000 distinct CDR3 sequences, roughly a quarter of them singletons. Input material: breast tumor tissue. These receptors were taken from a female donor with breast cancer. Some clones in this sample may be carry-over from other donors' samples. CDR3s include the opening cysteine and the closing phenylalanine or tryptophan. Each record gives: J gene, D gene, CDR3 length, V gene, clone size, CDR3 protein, CDR3 DNA. The D gene is left open where the match is weak. Only some rows state a clone size, as once, few, many or a class for expanded clones.

>TRBJ2-7|-|13|TRBV9|-
CASSVDPSYEQYF
TGTGCCAGCAGCGTAGACCCTTCATACGAGCAGTACTTC
>TRBJ2-7|-|14|TRBV10-3|many
CAFSPGNRGYEQYF
TGTGCCTTCAGCCCGGGAAATCGGGGTTACGAGCAGTACTTC
>TRBJ1-2|TRBD1|14|TRBV27|many
CASRRDRGHYGYTF
TGTGCCAGCAGAAGGGACAGGGGGCACTATGGCTACACCTTC
>TRBJ2-1|-|11|TRBV20-1|-
CSASKSGEQFF
TGCAGTGCTAGTAAGAGCGGGGAGCAGTTCTTC
>TRBJ1-5|-|19|TRBV11-2|-
CASRPRRGGDAYSNQPQHF
TGTGCCAGCAGACCCCGTCGGGGGGGGGACGCATATAGCAATCAGCCCCAGCATTTT
>TRBJ2-1|-|14|TRBV9|many
CASSPVAEHNEQFF
TGTGCCAGCAGCCCTGTAGCGGAGCACAATGAGCAGTTCTTC
>TRBJ2-3|-|17|TRBV7-9|many
CASSLELVSGFTDTQYF
TGTGCCAGCAGCTTGGAACTAGTGTCAGGTTTTACAGATACGCAGTATTTT
>TRBJ2-5|-|14|TRBV20-1|many
CSARDRGPQETQYF
TGCAGTGCTAGAGATCGGGGCCCTCAAGAGACCCAGTACTTC
>TRBJ1-6|-|13|TRBV30|many
CAWSSSPNSPLHF
TGTGCCTGGAGCTCCTCACCCAATTCACCCCTCCACTTT
>TRBJ2-3|TRBD2|17|TRBV9|many
CASSPISGLAIGDTQYF
TGTGCCAGCAGCCCAATATCGGGACTAGCCATCGGAGATACGCAGTATTTT
>TRBJ2-3|TRBD2|15|TRBV20-1|-
CSASASGGFTDTQYF
TGCAGTGCTAGCGCTAGCGGGGGGTTCACAGATACGCAGTATTTT
>TRBJ1-2|TRBD1|14|TRBV6-2/TRBV6-3|many
CASSYLGTGSGYTF
TGTGCCAGCAGCTATCTTGGGACAGGGAGTGGCTACACCTTC
>TRBJ2-7|-|13|TRBV5-6|many
CASSFMLTYEQYF
TGTGCCAGCAGCTTCATGTTAACCTACGAGCAGTACTTC
>TRBJ2-3|TRBD2|16|TRBV6-1|many
CASSEMGTSSTDTQYF
TGTGCCAGCAGTGAAATGGGGACTAGCAGCACAGATACGCAGTATTTT
>TRBJ2-7|-|14|TRBV6-1|once
CASSVPRSAYEQYF
TGTGCCAGCAGCGTCCCACGTAGCGCCTACGAGCAGTACTTC
>TRBJ2-1|-|15|TRBV4-1|many
CASSQIQGGYNEQFF
TGCGCCAGCAGCCAAATCCAGGGGGGCTACAATGAGCAGTTCTTC
>TRBJ2-7|TRBD2|15|TRBV7-2|many
CASSLGDYGSYEQYF
TGTGCCAGCAGCTTGGGGGACTACGGTTCCTACGAGCAGTACTTC
>TRBJ2-1|-|14|TRBV30|many
CASTPGLSYNEQFF
TGTGCTTCGACACCGGGATTGTCCTACAATGAGCAGTTCTTC
>TRBJ2-4|-|13|TRBV20-1|-
CSAFLLAKNIQYF
TGCAGTGCTTTCTTACTAGCCAAAAACATTCAGTACTTC
>TRBJ2-2|-|11|TRBV19|-
CASSIPGELFF
TGTGCCAGTAGTATCCCCGGGGAGCTGTTTTTT
>TRBJ2-1|-|16|TRBV5-1|-
CASSRWEQSSYNEQFF
TGCGCCAGCAGCCGATGGGAGCAGAGCTCCTACAATGAGCAGTTCTTC
>TRBJ1-1|-|14|TRBV27|-
CASSYRHLNTEAFF
TGTGCCAGCAGTTATCGACATCTGAACACTGAAGCTTTCTTT
>TRBJ2-7|TRBD1|14|TRBV4-1|-
CASSPGQPAYEQYF
TGCGCCAGCAGTCCGGGACAGCCAGCCTACGAGCAGTACTTC
>TRBJ1-4|TRBD1|14|TRBV20-1|many
CSAGDRGSSEKLFF
TGCAGTGCTGGGGACAGGGGGAGTAGTGAAAAACTGTTTTTT
>TRBJ2-1|-|17|TRBV6-1|-
CANSDLRQSPSSNEQFF
TGTGCCAACAGTGACCTAAGACAGAGTCCCTCCTCCAATGAGCAGTTCTTC
>TRBJ2-7|-|14|TRBV27|many
CASSLTRGLYEQYF
TGTGCCAGCAGTTTGACCCGCGGCCTCTACGAGCAGTACTTC
>TRBJ2-7|-|13|TRBV15|large
CATSLTEGREQYF
TGTGCCACCAGCCTCACGGAGGGGAGGGAGCAGTACTTC
>TRBJ2-1|TRBD2|14|TRBV24-1|many
CATSETSGHNEQFF
TGTGCCACCAGTGAAACTAGCGGGCACAATGAGCAGTTCTTC
>TRBJ1-2|-|14|TRBV6-5|medium-sized
CASSPGGHHYGYTF
TGTGCCAGCAGTCCGGGGGGACATCACTATGGCTACACCTTC
>TRBJ2-1|-|11|TRBV20-1|many
CSARGHYEQFF
TGCAGTGCTAGAGGACATTATGAGCAGTTCTTC
>TRBJ1-3|-|15|TRBV7-8|many
CASSPIPGAGNTIYF
TGTGCCAGCAGCCCCATCCCAGGGGCAGGAAACACCATATATTTT
>TRBJ2-7|-|14|TRBV3-1|many
CASSLGEGAYEQYF
TGTGCCAGCAGCTTGGGGGAGGGGGCCTACGAGCAGTACTTC
>TRBJ2-7|-|11|TRBV20-1|many
CSARQNYEQYF
TGCAGTGCAAGGCAAAACTACGAGCAGTACTTC
>TRBJ2-7|-|14|TRBV10-1|many
CASSDGGSLYEQYF
TGCGCCAGCAGTGATGGGGGCTCCCTCTACGAGCAGTACTTC
>TRBJ1-1|-|13|TRBV5-6|-
CASSWDSGAEAFF
TGTGCCAGCAGCTGGGACTCTGGGGCTGAAGCTTTCTTT
>TRBJ2-5|-|12|TRBV2|many
CASSTEQETQYF
TGTGCCAGCAGTACAGAGCAAGAGACCCAGTACTTC
>TRBJ1-4|TRBD1|16|TRBV2|many
CASSRDSPKGGEKLFF
TGTGCCAGCAGCCGGGACAGCCCTAAGGGCGGTGAAAAACTGTTTTTT
>TRBJ1-4|TRBD1|15|TRBV20-1|many
CSARVQGQGEFELFF
TGCAGTGCTAGAGTTCAGGGACAGGGGGAGTTTGAACTGTTTTTT
>TRBJ1-4|-|13|TRBV18|many
CASSATANEKLFF
TGTGCCAGCTCAGCGACCGCGAATGAAAAACTGTTTTTT
>TRBJ2-1|-|10|TRBV28|many
CAVGYNEQFF
TGTGCCGTTGGTTACAATGAGCAGTTCTTC
>TRBJ1-2|-|14|TRBV30|many
CAWSALFAGAGYTF
TGTGCCTGGAGTGCCTTATTTGCAGGTGCGGGCTACACCTTC
>TRBJ2-7|-|14|TRBV18|many
CASSPIDSSYEQYF
TGTGCCAGCTCACCCATCGACAGCTCCTACGAGCAGTACTTC
>TRBJ2-1|TRBD2|14|TRBV2|many
CASDPGLADNEQFF
TGTGCCAGTGATCCGGGACTAGCGGACAATGAGCAGTTCTTC
>TRBJ1-6|-|14|TRBV10-3|many
CAISQGSYNSPLHF
TGTGCCATCAGTCAGGGGTCCTATAATTCACCCCTCCACTTT
>TRBJ2-2|TRBD2|15|TRBV2|many
CASKGLAGGSGELFF
TGTGCCAGCAAAGGACTAGCGGGAGGCTCCGGGGAGCTGTTTTTT
>TRBJ2-1|TRBD2|15|TRBV11-2|many
CASSLGRELYNEQFF
TGTGCCAGCAGCTTGGGGCGGGAGCTCTACAATGAGCAGTTCTTC
>TRBJ2-5|-|16|TRBV7-9|many
CASSLGFDRNQETQYF
TGTGCCAGCAGCTTAGGTTTCGACAGAAATCAAGAGACCCAGTACTTC
>TRBJ1-2|TRBD1|16|TRBV2|many
CASSEALRGRGEGYTF
TGTGCCAGCAGTGAAGCCCTCAGGGGGCGCGGGGAGGGCTACACCTTC
>TRBJ1-2|TRBD1|15|TRBV7-8|few
CASRSNGRGGYGYTF
TGTGCCAGCAGATCGAATGGCAGGGGGGGCTATGGCTACACCTTC
>TRBJ2-1|-|13|TRBV6-5|many
CASSFREHNEQFF
TGTGCCAGCAGTTTTCGGGAACACAATGAGCAGTTCTTC
>TRBJ2-1|-|15|TRBV5-1|many
CASSLGRFSYNEQFF
TGCGCCAGCAGCTTGGGAAGGTTCTCCTACAATGAGCAGTTCTTC
>TRBJ2-7|-|14|TRBV19|many
CASSKDRLSYEQYF
TGTGCCAGTAGTAAGGACCGACTCTCCTACGAGCAGTACTTC